The clone carrying this TCR beta chain has a single count. The data are from a study of blood T cell repertoires in COVID-19. Study-wide context: PBMCs, B-cell-depleted T cells, or T cells provided the cDNA or gDNA that made up the material.

This CDR3 is 16 amino acids long. The V segment lost 3 bases and the J segment 2 bases; nucleotides outside the gene matches: 6. Germline CDR1 is SGHDN and CDR2 is FVKESK. TCRdb's table, derived via immunoSEQ multiplex PCR, lists solely in-frame clones and lacks some. The sample has more than 400,000 clones, around 85% seen once; the top ten hold 3.2%. Source material: peripheral blood. The source is a human donor in a cohort sampled during active COVID-19. This chain uses TRBV14 with TRBJ2-1; 8 bases fit TRBD2. CDR3: CASSHRLARAYNEQFF. The DNA of the CDR3 is TGTGCCAGCAGCCATCGACTAGCGAGGGCCTACAATGAGCAGTTCTTC. Drawing the rest from reference TRBV14 and TRBJ2-1, the complete variable domain is EAGVTQFPSHSVIEKGQTVTLRCDPISGHDNLYWYRRVMGKEIKFLLHFVKESKQDESGMPNNRFLAERTGGTYSTLKVQPAELEDSGVYFCASSHRLARAYNEQFFGPGTRLTVL.